This T cell receptor (beta chain) originates from a study of regulatory T cells in long-lasting Graves disease. Germline loops: CDR1 SGHRS, CDR2 YFSETQ. V trimming: 8 bases; J trimming: 4 bases; junction bases outside the gene matches: 10. CDR3 size: 14 residues. This clonotype was observed many times. Time point specified: newly diagnosed GD, antithyroid drugs for less than 3 months. Extracted PBMC RNA gave rise to the TCR library. Arm-PCR of CDR3 regions with iRepertoire HTBI primers generated TCR beta libraries. MiXCR was run by TCRdb on the multiplex PCR reads, yielding one entry per CDR3 protein. The data hold 530,000 or so distinct CDR3 sequences, with about 16% observed a single time. The sample also formed part of further work on T cells in Graves' hyperthyroidism and ophthalmopathy.

This sample comprised peripheral blood mononuclear cells (PBMCs), obtained at new diagnosis, from a patient treated with antithyroid drugs. The sequence came from a man between 18 and 29 years old with Graves disease. The chain is built from TRBV5-1 and TRBJ2-7, with TRBD2 matching over 9 bases. The CDR3 loop reads CASTWREGSYEQYF. The CDR3 region has the DNA TGCGCCAGTACCTGGCGGGAGGGCTCATACGAGCAGTACTTC.